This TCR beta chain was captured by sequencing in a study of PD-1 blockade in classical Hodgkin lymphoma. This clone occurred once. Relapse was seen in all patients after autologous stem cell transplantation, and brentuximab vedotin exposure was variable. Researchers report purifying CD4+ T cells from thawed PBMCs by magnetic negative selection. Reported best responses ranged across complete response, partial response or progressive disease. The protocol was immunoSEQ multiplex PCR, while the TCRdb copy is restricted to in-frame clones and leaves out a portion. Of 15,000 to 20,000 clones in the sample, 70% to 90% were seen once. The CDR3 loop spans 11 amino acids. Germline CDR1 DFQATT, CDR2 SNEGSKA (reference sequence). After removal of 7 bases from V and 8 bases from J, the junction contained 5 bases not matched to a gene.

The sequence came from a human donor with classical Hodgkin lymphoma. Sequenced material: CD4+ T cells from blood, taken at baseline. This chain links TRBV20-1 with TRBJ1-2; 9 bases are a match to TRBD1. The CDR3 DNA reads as TGCAGTGTACAGACAGGGGGAGGCTACACCTTC. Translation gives CSVQTGGGYTF.